What follows describes a single T cell receptor (beta chain). What it recognizes is unknown. The record originates from a study of long-term antiretroviral therapy in people with HIV. The libraries were made with immunoSEQ v3.0 at survey level. Researchers set sequencing to target 40,000-50,000 T-cell genomes per sample. Repertoires were generated with immunoSEQ multiplex PCR, while TCRdb's copy carries only in-frame clones and drops some. The data show 30,000 to 40,000 clones, 80% to 90% seen once. Study results and caveats: In the period from about 2004 to 2017, blood was collected, possibly under older ART regimens.

The germline V gene has CDR1 SGHTA and CDR2 FQGTGA. The CDR3 runs to 15 residues. The V end lost 3 bases, the J end lost 6 bases, and 15 bases lay between the germline ends. Everyone in the study who had HIV was treated in the United States. The cryopreserved samples used held about 1-10 million PBMC prior to extraction of DNA. The TCR comes from a woman aged 18-35 years with HIV. The sequences come from unsorted PBMCs, collected just before starting antiretroviral therapy. The chain has TRBV7-3 and TRBJ2-1, with a tentative D call TRBD1 (7 bases). The CDR3 DNA reads TGTGCCAGCAGCTTGCCCCCAGGGGGACTCAATGAGCAGTTCTTC. It translates to CASSLPPGGLNEQFF.